This T cell receptor beta chain came from a study of early T cells in non-severe SARS-CoV-2 infection. Overall study: Sequencing targeted bulk RNA from unsorted whole blood, leaving chains unpaired. Points from the study as a whole: Using VDJdb, the matching emphasized anti-spike CD8 responses while missing private and CD4 specificities.

This clonotype was observed at least ten times. Its target is not known. The CDR3 runs to 14 residues. CDR1 SGHRS and CDR2 YFSETQ come from the germline V gene. J was trimmed by 7 bases and V by 1 base; bases with no gene match: 4. Unique molecular identifiers (one per individual cDNA molecule) were attached. MiXCR, applied by TCRdb to the 5' RACE reads, yields one record per CDR3 protein. The sample includes tens of thousands of distinct CDR3 sequences, 4% to 4.5% of them seen just once. This TCR was sampled from an adult who was a healthcare worker with PCR-confirmed SARS-CoV-2 infection or an uninfected control (not recorded which). This rearrangement joins TRBV5-1 to TRBJ2-1; TRBD2 matches at 8 bases. Sequenced material: whole blood. The CDR3, as DNA: TGCGCCAGCAGCTTGTCGGCTAGCGGGAATGAGCAGTTCTTC. This gives the protein CASSLSASGNEQFF.